This passage covers 30 T cell receptor beta chains from one sample sequenced in a study of blood T cell repertoires in COVID-19. Here immunoSEQ multiplex PCR was the method, and the copy in TCRdb shows in-frame clones only, minus some. The table includes fewer than 350,000 clones, roughly nine tenths detected once. The sequenced sample consisted of PBMCs or T cells enriched from blood (not recorded which). The receptors come from a man aged 60 to 75 who had recovered from COVID-19.

The chain carries TRBV4-1 and TRBJ2-7; a weak D match, TRBD1 (6 bases). This CDR3 region has 16 residues. V lost 3 bases to trimming and J lost 5 bases, with 20 bases between them. CDR1 MGHRA and CDR2 YSYEKL come from the germline V gene. CDR3 sequence: CASSQLPGQGNHEQYF. CDR3 bases: TGCGCCAGCAGCCAGTTACCTGGGCAGGGGAACCACGAGCAGTACTTC.

CDR3 DNA sequence: TGTGCCAGCAGCTTAGGCAAAACAGGGGCGGGTGCTGAAGCTTTCTTT. Protein: CASSLGKTGAGAEAFF. The chain uses TRBV7-2 and TRBJ1-1; 7 nucleotides line up with TRBD1. V lost 1 base and J lost 6; bases outside the gene matches: 11. The CDR3 consists of 16 residues. CDR1 and CDR2 from the germline V gene are SGHTA and FQGNSA.

This clone was observed a handful of times. The CDR3 DNA reads TGCGCCAGCAGCTTGTGGGGGAATAGCGGGCGAAGCAATGAGCAGTTCTTC. Translating gives CASSLWGNSGRSNEQFF. J is TRBJ2-1 and V is TRBV5-1; 7 bases fit TRBD2. Germline CDR1 and CDR2: SGHRS and YFSETQ. V shed 1 base, J shed 6 bases, and the junction held 13 bases outside the gene matches. The CDR3 has 17 amino acids.

The chain combines TRBV24-1 with TRBJ2-5, with D maybe TRBD1 (7 bases). V was trimmed by 4 bases and J by 4 bases, leaving 15 bases between them. From germline, CDR1 is KGHDR and CDR2 SFDVKD. This CDR3 spans 15 amino acids. DNA for the CDR3: TGTGCCACCAGTGAAACCAGGGGGGCCGGAGAGACCCAGTACTTC. It is translated as CATSETRGAGETQYF.

This clone has just a few counts. The chain combines TRBV5-1 with TRBJ1-2; D gene ambiguous. CDR1 is SGHRS and CDR2 is YFSETQ in the germline V gene. This CDR3 is built from 14 residues. Trimming removed 1 base from V and 0 bases from J, with 7 bases in between. The CDR3 DNA sequence: TGCGCCAGCAGCTTGAACCCAGCTAACTATGGCTACACCTTC. This gives the protein CASSLNPANYGYTF.

V and J are TRBV3-1 (or the pseudogene TRBV3-2) and TRBJ1-1, with D possibly TRBD1 on 5 matching bases. This CDR3 spans 14 amino acids. The V end was cut by 4 bases, the J end by 1 base, with 10 bases between. Germline V gene lookup returns CDR1 LGHDT and CDR2 YNNKEL (reference sequence). CDR3 sequence: CASSPRTSNTEAFF. In DNA, the CDR3 is TGTGCCAGCAGCCCCAGGACATCGAACACTGAAGCTTTCTTT.

On this clone: At one boundary the junction diverges from the germline segment, which might be a read error. Other DNA sequences from this sample encode an identical CDR3 as well. The V call is TRBV3-1 (or the pseudogene TRBV3-2), the J call TRBJ2-1, with 7 bases lining up with TRBD2. This CDR3 comprises 18 residues. The germline CDR1 and CDR2 sequences are LGHDT and YNNKEL (reference sequence). The CDR3 reads CASSQDLWRETLRNEQFF. CDR3 in DNA: TGTGCCAGTAGCCAAGATCTCTGGCGGGAGACGCTTCGCAATGAGCAGTTCTTC.

The genes are TRBV7-3 and TRBJ1-2, with 7 bases aligning to TRBD1. The J segment lost 6 bases and the V segment lost 1 base, leaving 8 bases of the junction unmatched. This CDR3 has 15 residues. Germline values: CDR1 SGHTA, CDR2 FQGTGA. The CDR3 region is CASSLMPGTEDGYTF. The CDR3 DNA reads TGTGCCAGCAGCTTAATGCCAGGGACAGAAGATGGCTACACCTTC. The variable domain in full, completed from reference TRBV7-3 and TRBJ1-2, reads GAGVSQTPSNKVTEKGKYVELRCDPISGHTALYWYRQSLGQGPEFLIYFQGTGAADDSGLPNDRFFAVRPEGSVSTLKIQRTERGDSAVYLCASSLMPGTEDGYTFGSGTRLTVV.

The V call is TRBV9, the J call TRBJ1-2; perhaps TRBD1 as D (5 bases). V lost 0 bases and J lost 3, with 12 bases in between. This CDR3 has 15 residues. Germline V gene data show CDR1 as SGDLS and CDR2 as YYNGEE. The CDR3 reads CASSVGQGLDYGYTF. The CDR3 region has the DNA TGTGCCAGCAGCGTAGGGCAGGGTCTGGACTATGGCTACACCTTC.

In its sample, this clone was seen once. The chain employs TRBV6-5 and TRBJ1-1; a weak D match, TRBD1 (6 bases). CDR1 and CDR2 (germline): MNHEY, SVGAGI. This CDR3 region has 13 residues. Trimming took 6 bases from V and 3 from J, leaving 11 bases between them. The CDR3 DNA is TGTGCCAGCAGGGACAGTTTTTACACTGAAGCTTTCTTT. Its protein is CASRDSFYTEAFF.

This chain joins TRBV7-9 and TRBJ1-1, with 7 bases matching TRBD1. Germline V CDR1 and CDR2: SEHNR, FQNEAQ (reference sequence). The CDR3 runs to 14 residues. V was pared by 3 bases and J by 4 bases, with 5 bases of the junction left unmatched. DNA for the CDR3: TGTGCCAGCAGCTTCACAGGGGTGGTCACTGAAGCTTTCTTT. Translating gives CASSFTGVVTEAFF.

Turning to this clone: The DNA is omitted, as the CDR3 cannot be located on it reliably, and the CDR3 follows TCRdb's listing. The chain carries TRBV6-5 and TRBJ2-6; TRBD2 is taken as the D call from the table, unchecked against the DNA. Termini included, the CDR3 measures 15 amino acids. Germline V gene lookup returns CDR1 MNHEY and CDR2 SVGAGI. The CDR3 loop is CASSSSFSGANVLTF.

This rearrangement joins TRBV28 to TRBJ1-5; 7 bases line up with TRBD1. The V gene end was trimmed by 3 bases and the J gene end by 5 bases; junction bases not matched to a gene: 7. The CDR3 sequence is 15 residues long. Germline V CDR1 and CDR2: MDHEN, SYDVKM. The CDR3 region is CASSFSQGEHQPQHF. Here the CDR3 DNA reads TGTGCCAGCAGTTTCTCTCAGGGGGAGCATCAGCCCCAGCATTTT. Supplemented by reference TRBV28 and TRBJ1-5, the full variable domain reads DVKVTQSSRYLVKRTGEKVFLECVQDMDHENMFWYRQDPGLGLRLIYFSYDVKMKEKGDIPEGYSVSREKKERFSLILESASTNQTSMYLCASSFSQGEHQPQHFGDGTRLSIL.

CDR3 loop: CASSYGTGNYGYTF. Here the CDR3 DNA reads TGTGCCAGCAGCTATGGAACAGGGAACTATGGCTACACCTTC. V and J are TRBV7-6 and TRBJ1-2, with a tentative D call TRBD1 (6 bases). Trimming stripped 4 bases from V and 2 bases from J, with 11 bases between. Germline CDR1 and CDR2: SGHVS and FNYEAQ. This CDR3 comprises 14 residues.

The chain combines TRBV19 with TRBJ2-6; possible D gene TRBD1, 6 bases. The V end lost 3 bases, the J end lost 2 bases, and 17 bases lay between the germline ends. The CDR3 consists of 18 residues. The germline CDR1 and CDR2 sequences are LNHDA and SQIVND (reference sequence). The CDR3 protein is CASSMVKQGVTGANVLTF. CDR3 coding DNA: TGTGCCAGTAGTATGGTAAAACAGGGTGTAACTGGGGCCAACGTCCTGACTTTC.

The J gene is TRBJ2-6, the V gene TRBV11-2; D call uncertain. The germline V and J ends were trimmed by 5 bases and 0 bases, with 5 bases remaining between them. Germline V gene data show CDR1 as SGHAT and CDR2 as FQNNGV. The CDR3 consists of 14 residues. CDR3 residues: CASSLYSGANVLTF. In DNA, the CDR3 is TGTGCCAGCAGCCTATACTCTGGGGCCAACGTCCTGACTTTC.

The chain recombines TRBV2 with TRBJ1-6, with 10 bases fitting TRBD1. V lost 5 bases and J lost 7; bases outside the gene matches: 2. Germline CDR1 is SNHLY and CDR2 is FYNNEI. This CDR3 has 14 amino acids. CDR3 nucleotides: TGTGCCAGCAGTAGGACAGGGGGGAATTCACCCCTCCACTTT. Amino acid sequence: CASSRTGGNSPLHF.

The sample holds one count of this clone. The chain has TRBV5-6 and TRBJ2-7; 13 bases align to TRBD2. V lost 4 bases to trimming and J lost 2 bases; unmatched junction nucleotides: 3. The CDR3 spans 15 residues. Germline values: CDR1 SGHDT, CDR2 YYEEEE. In DNA, the CDR3 is TGTGCCAGCAGCCGCGGACTAGCGGGGGCCTACGAGCAGTACTTC. This encodes CASSRGLAGAYEQYF.

V is TRBV11-3 and J is TRBJ2-2, with a possible D match to TRBD1 (6 bases). Trimming took 2 bases from V and 7 from J, leaving 11 bases between them. CDR3 length: 14 amino acids. Germline CDR1 reads SGHNT; CDR2 reads YENEEA. CDR3 bases: TGTGCCAGCAGCTTATCAGGGGTGGTCGGGGAGCTGTTTTTT. Translated, it gives CASSLSGVVGELFF.

This clone has at least ten counts. The chain carries TRBV6-2 or TRBV6-3 and TRBJ2-2; 10 nucleotides agree with TRBD1. The CDR3 sequence is 15 residues long. The germline V gene has CDR1 MNHEY and CDR2 SVGEGT. V lost 6 bases, J lost 5 bases, and 6 bases stayed unmatched. CDR3 residues: CASSHGTGDTGELFF. The CDR3 DNA is TGTGCCAGCAGCCACGGGACAGGGGATACCGGGGAGCTGTTTTTT.

The V gene is TRBV19, the J gene TRBJ2-7, with D tentatively TRBD2 (6 bases). Looked up from germline, CDR1 is LNHDA and CDR2 is SQIVND (reference sequence). CDR3 length: 14 residues. Trimming shortened V by 2 bases and J by 5 bases, and 13 bases separated the two germline ends. The CDR3 DNA reads TGTGCCAGTAGTATACGGGAGTCGGTAAACGAGCAGTACTTC. Its protein product is CASSIRESVNEQYF.

The chain couples TRBV21-1 to TRBJ2-7; the table's D call of TRBD2 was not tested on the DNA. TRBV21-1 is designated a pseudogene. The CDR3 loop spans 11 amino acids. The CDR3 DNA follows: TGTGCCAGCCCGCGCTCCTACGAGCAGTACTTC. Protein sequence: CASPRSYEQYF.

The V and J genes are TRBV10-1 and TRBJ1-5, with D possibly matching TRBD1 (6 bases). The V end lost 2 bases, the J end lost 2 bases, and 7 bases lay between the germline ends. This CDR3 is built from 14 residues. Germline CDR1 and CDR2: WNHNN and SYGVQD (reference sequence). The CDR3 here is CASSEGGGNQPQHF. The CDR3 region has the DNA TGCGCCAGCAGTGAGGGGGGCGGCAATCAGCCCCAGCATTTT.

The chain carries TRBV24-1 and TRBJ2-7; tentatively, D is TRBD2 (5 bases). The length of the CDR3 is 16 residues. Germline V gene sequence: CDR1 KGHDR, CDR2 SFDVKD. The V and J ends lost 5 bases and 3 bases respectively, with 19 bases between them. The CDR3 DNA reads TGTGCCACCAGTGTCCCCCTGGAGAGCGGATACTACGAGCAGTACTTC. Its translation is CATSVPLESGYYEQYF.

This chain connects TRBV5-1 to TRBJ1-2; 7 nucleotides match TRBD1. Unmatched junction bases numbered 5, after V lost 4 bases and J lost 8 bases. The V gene's germline CDR1 is SGHRS and CDR2 YFSETQ. The CDR3 has 12 residues. CDR3: CASSLGQYGYTF. The DNA of the CDR3 is TGCGCCAGCAGCCTGGGACAGTACGGCTACACCTTC.

This rearrangement joins TRBV15 to TRBJ2-1; TRBD2 is a possible D gene (6 bases). This CDR3 spans 15 amino acids. The V and J ends lost 1 base and 5 bases respectively, with 12 bases between them. Germline values: CDR1 LNHNV, CDR2 YYDKDF (reference sequence). CDR3 in DNA: TGTGCCACCAGCAGAGTCGGGACTCCGAACAATGAGCAGTTCTTC. Translation: CATSRVGTPNNEQFF.

This clone was seen a single time. The chain combines TRBV18 with TRBJ1-2; 7 bases line up with TRBD1. With 1 base clipped from V and 4 bases from J, the junction kept 6 bases outside the gene matches. CDR1 KGHSH and CDR2 LQKENI come from the germline V gene. CDR3 length: 15 amino acids. CDR3 region: CASSPLVDRTYGYTF. The CDR3 nucleotides read TGTGCCAGCTCACCACTAGTGGACAGGACCTATGGCTACACCTTC.

The gene calls are TRBV4-3 and TRBJ2-1; possible D gene TRBD2, 6 bases. Looked up from germline, CDR1 is LGHNA and CDR2 is YSLEER. V was pared by 5 bases and J by 8 bases, with 16 bases between. This CDR3 spans 14 amino acids. CDR3 in DNA: TGCGCCAGCAGCATCCGAGACGGGAGAGATGAGCAGTTCTTC. As protein: CASSIRDGRDEQFF.

The chain uses TRBV7-3 and TRBJ2-1; D perhaps matches TRBD1 (5 bases). The germline CDR1 and CDR2 sequences are SGHTA and FQGTGA. The CDR3 length is 14 residues. Trimming shortened V by 2 bases and J by 8 bases, and 13 bases separated the two germline ends. In DNA form, the CDR3 reads TGTGCCAGCAGCTTAGGGGCGGAGTATTATGAGCAGTTCTTC. Its protein product is CASSLGAEYYEQFF.

The chain couples TRBV14 to TRBJ2-7; 9 bases agree with TRBD1. The V and J ends lost 5 bases and 7 bases, in that order; junction bases with no gene match: 9. This CDR3 is 14 amino acids long. CDR1 and CDR2 from the germline V gene are SGHDN and FVKESK. The CDR3 coding sequence is TGTGCCAGCAGCTTCCGGACAGGGGCCTTTGAGCAGTACTTC. Its protein is CASSFRTGAFEQYF.